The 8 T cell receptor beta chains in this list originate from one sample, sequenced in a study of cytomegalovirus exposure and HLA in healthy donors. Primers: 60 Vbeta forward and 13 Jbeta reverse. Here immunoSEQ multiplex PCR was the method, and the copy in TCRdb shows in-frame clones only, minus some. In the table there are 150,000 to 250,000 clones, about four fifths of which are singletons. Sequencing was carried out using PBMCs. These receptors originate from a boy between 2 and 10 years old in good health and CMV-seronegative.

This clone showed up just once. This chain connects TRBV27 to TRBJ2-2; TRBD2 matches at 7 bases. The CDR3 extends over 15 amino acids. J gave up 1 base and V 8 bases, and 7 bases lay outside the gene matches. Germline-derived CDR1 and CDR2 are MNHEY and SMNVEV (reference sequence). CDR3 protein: CASRLWGGNTGELFF. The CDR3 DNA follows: TGTGCCAGCCGACTGTGGGGGGGGAACACCGGGGAGCTGTTTTTT.

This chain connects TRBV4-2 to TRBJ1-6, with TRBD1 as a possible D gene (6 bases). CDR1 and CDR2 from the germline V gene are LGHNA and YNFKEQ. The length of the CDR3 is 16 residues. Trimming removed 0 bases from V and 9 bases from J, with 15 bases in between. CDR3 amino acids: CASSQEGGRGISPLHF. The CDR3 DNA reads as TGTGCCAGCAGCCAAGAGGGTGGCAGGGGAATTTCACCCCTCCACTTT.

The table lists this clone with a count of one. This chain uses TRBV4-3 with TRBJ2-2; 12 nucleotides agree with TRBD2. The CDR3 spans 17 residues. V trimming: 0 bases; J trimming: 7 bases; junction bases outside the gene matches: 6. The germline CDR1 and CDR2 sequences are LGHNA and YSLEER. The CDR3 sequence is CASSQDPSGGANGELFF. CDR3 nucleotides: TGCGCCAGCAGCCAAGATCCTAGCGGGGGGGCCAACGGGGAGCTGTTTTTT.

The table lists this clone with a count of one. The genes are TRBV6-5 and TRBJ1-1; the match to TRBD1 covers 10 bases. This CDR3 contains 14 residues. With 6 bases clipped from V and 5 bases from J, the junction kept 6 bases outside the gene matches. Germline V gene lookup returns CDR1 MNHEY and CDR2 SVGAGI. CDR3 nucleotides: TGTGCCAGCAGCTCCGGGACAGGGGTGACTGAAGCTTTCTTT. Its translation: CASSSGTGVTEAFF.

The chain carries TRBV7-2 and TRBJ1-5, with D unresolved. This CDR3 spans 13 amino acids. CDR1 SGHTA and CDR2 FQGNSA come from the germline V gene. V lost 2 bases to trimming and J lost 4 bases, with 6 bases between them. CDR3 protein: CASSLSRNQPQHF. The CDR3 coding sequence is TGTGCCAGCAGCTTATCCAGGAATCAGCCCCAGCATTTT.

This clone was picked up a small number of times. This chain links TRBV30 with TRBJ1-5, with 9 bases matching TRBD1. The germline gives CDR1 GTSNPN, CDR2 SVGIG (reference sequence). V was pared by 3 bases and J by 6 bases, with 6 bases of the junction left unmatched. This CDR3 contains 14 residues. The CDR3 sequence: CAWSPGQGGQPQHF. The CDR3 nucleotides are TGTGCCTGGAGCCCGGGACAGGGAGGTCAGCCCCAGCATTTT. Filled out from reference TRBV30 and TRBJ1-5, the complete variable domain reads SQTIHQWPATLVQPVGSPLSLECTVEGTSNPNLYWYRQAAGRGLQLLFYSVGIGQISSEVPQNLSASRPQDRQFILSSKKLLLSDSGFYLCAWSPGQGGQPQHFGDGTRLSIL.

CDR3 DNA: TGTGCCAGCAGCCCTAGCCCCCAGTTGTCAGACGGGACAGGTAATTCACCCCTCCACTTT. This gives the protein CASSPSPQLSDGTGNSPLHF. This rearrangement joins TRBV7-6 to TRBJ1-6; TRBD1 agrees at 8 bases. The CDR3 spans 20 residues. CDR1 is SGHVS and CDR2 is FNYEAQ in the germline V gene. V gave up 5 bases and J gave up 6 bases; unmatched junction bases: 21.

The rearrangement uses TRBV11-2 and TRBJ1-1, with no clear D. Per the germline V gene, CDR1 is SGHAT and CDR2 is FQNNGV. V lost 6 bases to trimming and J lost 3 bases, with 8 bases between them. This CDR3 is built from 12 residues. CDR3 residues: CASSGGYTEAFF. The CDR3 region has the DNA TGTGCCAGCAGTGGAGGGTACACTGAAGCTTTCTTT.